This T cell receptor beta chain was captured by sequencing in a study of blood T cell repertoires in COVID-19. As for the study in general: The United States, Italy and Spain were the sources of the acute and convalescent COVID-19 samples.

Only in-frame clones appear in the TCRdb table, and some are missing; sequencing was by immunoSEQ multiplex PCR. The sample carries fewer than 70,000 clones, about 88% recorded once. CDR3 size: 15 residues. V was pared by 1 base and J by 7 bases, with 18 bases between. Germline V gene sequence: CDR1 SGHRS, CDR2 YFSETQ. The chain joins TRBV5-1 to TRBJ2-7; possibly TRBD2 for D (6 bases). This clonotype originated in a woman in her sixties or seventies with active COVID-19. Sequenced material: peripheral blood. The CDR3 spells CASSLRLARPEEQYF. The CDR3, as DNA: TGCGCCAGCAGCTTGCGGCTAGCGAGGCCGGAGGAGCAGTACTTC.